The clone carrying this T cell receptor (beta chain) was observed a single time. Its specificity is unknown. The sample carries other DNA sequences with the same CDR3. This specimen belongs to a study of cytomegalovirus exposure and HLA in healthy donors. Background on the study: In a later analysis, it was reported that the roughly 120 validation repertoires had been produced on the same platform as the 666 repertoires belonging to the first cohort.

Study-wide results and limits: The authors listed 150 or so TCR beta chains as cytomegalovirus-associated.

Data came from immunoSEQ multiplex PCR; TCRdb stores just in-frame clones and leaves some out. The data show 200,000 to 250,000 clones, 75% to 90% seen once. V was clipped by 2 bases and J by 0 bases; unmatched bases: 2. This CDR3 contains 16 residues. Germline CDR1 and CDR2: SGDLS and YYNGEE. The sequenced sample was PBMCs. The chain has TRBV9 and TRBJ2-2; 9 bases align to TRBD2. This clonotype was sampled from a woman aged 18-29 years in good health and CMV-seronegative. CDR3 sequence (DNA): TGTGCCAGCAGCGTTTCTAGCGGGACGAACACCGGGGAGCTGTTTTTT. Encoded protein: CASSVSSGTNTGELFF.